This T cell receptor beta chain appears in the sequencing data of a study of blood T cell repertoires in COVID-19. Assay: immunoSEQ multiplex PCR; the TCRdb copy retains only in-frame clones and omits some. The repertoire holds a few hundred thousand clones, 80% to 90% seen once, with approximately 8% in the top ten. The ends lost 1 base at V and 5 bases at J; junction bases unmatched: 4. The CDR3 has 15 amino acids. The V gene's germline CDR1 is ENHRY and CDR2 SYGVKD. Among Cohort 3 donors, those recovered had two negative PCRs, clearance, or symptom resolution. This chain joins TRBV10-3 and TRBJ2-2; 7 bases match TRBD1. The source of this sequence is a woman aged 55-75 years who had recovered from COVID-19. Input material: PBMCs or T cells enriched from blood (not recorded which). This CDR3 is CAISELLDRTGELFF. DNA for the CDR3: TGTGCCATCAGTGAGTTATTGGACAGGACCGGGGAGCTGTTTTTT.